This note documents a single T cell receptor beta chain sequence. The sample originates from a study of T cell responses to AZD1222 COVID-19 vaccine. The CDR3 runs 15 residues. Per the germline V gene, CDR1 is MNHNS and CDR2 is SASEGT. With V trimmed by 3 bases and J by 8 bases, 8 bases remained unmatched. The repertoire was sequenced with immunoSEQ multiplex PCR; TCRdb's copy has only in-frame clones and lacks some. Counted here are about 87,000 clones, 85% to 90% occurring once; the ten biggest clones make up approximately 8.7%. This clonotype was sampled from an adult in good health. This specimen consisted of peripheral blood, obtained on day 0 of AZD1222 vaccination. V usage is TRBV6-1 and J usage is TRBJ1-4; TRBD1 matches at 8 bases. CDR3 sequence reads: CASSDRQGSREKLFF. The CDR3 DNA reads as TGTGCCAGCAGTGACCGACAGGGGAGTCGGGAAAAACTGTTTTTT.